The 26 T cell receptor beta chains reported below all come from one sample, sequenced in a study of blood T cells in healthy people across ages. The use of a sample-barcoded 5' primer and a J-beta primer mix characterized a second PCR of roughly 6 to 11 cycles. TCRdb reanalysed the 5' RACE reads using MiXCR and keeps one entry per CDR3 protein. This table holds over 1,500,000 distinct CDR3 sequences, about 50% found once. Sample: blood. The receptors originated from a woman in her 40s in good health.

This clonotype was observed a few times. The chain couples TRBV27 to TRBJ2-1, with D possibly TRBD1 on 5 matching bases. V was pared by 0 bases and J by 5 bases, with 14 bases between. The CDR3 is made up of 16 amino acids. Germline loops: CDR1 MNHEY, CDR2 SMNVEV (reference sequence). CDR3 sequence (DNA): TGTGCCAGCAGTTTATCCGGATGGGGCCGGAACAATGAGCAGTTCTTC. Translating it yields CASSLSGWGRNNEQFF.

The V and J genes are TRBV6-5 and TRBJ1-2; D gene ambiguous. Trimming took 7 bases from V and 6 from J, leaving 15 bases between them. There are 13 residues in the CDR3. The V gene's germline CDR1 is MNHEY and CDR2 SVGAGI. CDR3 residues: CASNPGKLDGYTF. CDR3 bases: TGTGCCAGCAATCCGGGGAAACTGGATGGCTACACCTTC.

This clonotype was detected only once. The rearrangement joins TRBV20-1 to TRBJ2-3; D perhaps matches TRBD2 (5 bases). The CDR3 loop spans 12 amino acids. CDR1 and CDR2 (germline): DFQATT, SNEGSKA (reference sequence). Trimming took 0 bases from V and 8 from J, leaving 9 bases between them. The chain's CDR3 is CSAREAAATQYF. CDR3 DNA sequence: TGCAGTGCTAGAGAAGCAGCGGCTACGCAGTATTTT.

This chain joins TRBV27 and TRBJ2-7; 11 bases map to TRBD2. V lost 5 bases and J lost 2; bases outside the gene matches: 5. The length of the CDR3 is 15 residues. Germline V gene sequence: CDR1 MNHEY, CDR2 SMNVEV (reference sequence). This CDR3 is CASSPLAGGAYEQYF. For the CDR3, the DNA is TGTGCCAGCAGTCCCCTAGCGGGGGGAGCCTACGAGCAGTACTTC.

The J gene is TRBJ2-1, the V gene TRBV6-5; 8 bases map to TRBD2. The CDR3 has 16 residues. The V gene's germline CDR1 is MNHEY and CDR2 SVGAGI. The trim removed 3 bases at V and 2 bases at J, leaving 6 bases unmatched. CDR3 loop: CASSYRRGAPYNEQFF. The CDR3 region has the DNA TGTGCCAGCAGTTATCGGCGGGGGGCTCCCTACAATGAGCAGTTCTTC.

This chain links TRBV6-5 with TRBJ1-2; possibly TRBD1 for D (5 bases). CDR1 and CDR2 (germline): MNHEY, SVGAGI. Trimming shortened V by 7 bases and J by 5 bases, and 17 bases separated the two germline ends. CDR3 length: 14 residues. The CDR3 reads CASTTPGAVYGYTF. The CDR3 DNA follows: TGTGCCAGCACAACTCCCGGGGCCGTGTATGGCTACACCTTC.

The V gene is TRBV20-1, the J gene TRBJ2-5, with unresolved D. Germline V gives CDR1 DFQATT, CDR2 SNEGSKA (reference sequence). CDR3 length: 9 residues. Trimming cost V 3 bases and J 11 bases, with 7 bases left between them. The CDR3 nucleotides are TGCAGTGCTAGTAGTGAGCAGTACTTC. It is translated as CSASSEQYF.

The chain's CDR3 is CASSLFGPGYTF. DNA for the CDR3: TGTGCCAGCAGTTTATTTGGTCCGGGCTACACCTTC. V usage is TRBV28 and J usage is TRBJ1-2, with D hard to call. Trimming shortened V by 1 base and J by 8 bases, and 8 bases separated the two germline ends. CDR1 is MDHEN and CDR2 is SYDVKM in the germline V gene. The CDR3 totals 12 residues.

This chain links TRBV20-1 with TRBJ1-2, with a weak D call TRBD1 (6 bases). V was cut by 7 bases and J by 2 bases, with 14 bases left in between. This CDR3 region has 13 residues. Germline CDR1 and CDR2: DFQATT and SNEGSKA (reference sequence). The CDR3 sequence: CSEAGGRNYGYTF. The CDR3 DNA reads TGCAGTGAGGCGGGGGGGCGAAACTATGGCTACACCTTC.

The rearrangement joins TRBV4-3 to TRBJ2-7, with D uncertain. Between the trimmed V and J ends, which lost 0 bases and 2 bases, there was a span of 8 bases. Looked up from germline, CDR1 is LGHNA and CDR2 is YSLEER. The CDR3 extends over 14 amino acids. In DNA, the CDR3 is TGCGCCAGCAGCCAAGATAGACCGGCCTACGAGCAGTACTTC. It yields the protein CASSQDRPAYEQYF.

The J gene is TRBJ1-2, the V gene TRBV28; 8 bases agree with TRBD1. This CDR3 is built from 15 residues. CDR1 and CDR2 (germline): MDHEN, SYDVKM. V was pared by 4 bases and J by 6 bases, with 10 bases of the junction left unmatched. CDR3 bases: TGTGCCAGCAGTTCTCCGGACAGGGCCTACCATGGCTACACCTTC. As protein: CASSSPDRAYHGYTF.

The CDR3 DNA follows: TGTGCCAGCAGTGAAGCTAGCGGGGGGTCCTACAATGAGCAGTTCTTC. Its protein is CASSEASGGSYNEQFF. This chain uses TRBV6-1 with TRBJ2-1; 10 nucleotides match TRBD2. With V trimmed by 0 bases and J by 1 base, 0 bases remained unmatched. CDR3 length: 16 amino acids. CDR1 and CDR2 (germline): MNHNS, SASEGT.

V gene TRBV10-1 combines with J gene TRBJ2-1, with 13 positions matching TRBD2. J was trimmed by 4 bases and V by 6 bases; bases with no gene match: 6. The CDR3 runs to 16 residues. Germline V lookup: CDR1 WNHNN, CDR2 SYGVQD (reference sequence). Here the CDR3 reads CASSKTSGGSYNEQFF. The CDR3, as DNA: TGCGCCAGCAGCAAGACTAGCGGGGGGTCGTACAATGAGCAGTTCTTC.

This clonotype was observed a few times. The V call is TRBV20-1, the J call TRBJ1-2; tentatively, D is TRBD1 (5 bases). The CDR3 consists of 12 residues. V dropped 5 bases and J dropped 3 bases, with 10 bases sitting between them. CDR1 is DFQATT, CDR2 SNEGSKA, per germline (reference sequence). The CDR3 loop reads CSAEGTDYGYTF. The DNA for the CDR3 is TGCAGTGCTGAGGGGACGGACTATGGCTACACCTTC.

The J gene is TRBJ2-1, the V gene TRBV7-9; a weak D match, TRBD1 (6 bases). There are 16 residues in the CDR3. Germline V gene data show CDR1 as SEHNR and CDR2 as FQNEAQ (reference sequence). V was pared by 3 bases and J by 4 bases, with 16 bases between. CDR3: CASSLQAGTNYNEQFF. The CDR3 DNA reads as TGTGCCAGCAGCTTGCAGGCCGGGACAAATTACAATGAGCAGTTCTTC.

As to this clonotype: One end of the junction does not line up with germline, which may come from a read error. This chain connects TRBV6-6 to TRBJ1-6, with TRBD1 matching 7 bases. There are 16 residues in the CDR3. Germline lookup yields CDR1 MNHNY and CDR2 SVGAGI (reference sequence). In nucleotides, the CDR3 is TGTGCCAGCAGACCCATGGACAGGAAAGTAGTTTCACCCCACCACTTT. Protein product: CASRPMDRKVVSPHHF.

The chain couples TRBV5-5 to TRBJ2-1, with 9 bases aligning to TRBD1. Germline V gene lookup returns CDR1 SGHKS and CDR2 YYEKEE (reference sequence). The CDR3 extends over 14 amino acids. The CDR3 spells CVSPGTGMVNEQFF. Here the CDR3 DNA reads TGTGTCAGTCCCGGGACAGGGATGGTCAATGAGCAGTTCTTC.

V gene TRBV28 combines with J gene TRBJ2-1, with D maybe TRBD1 (6 bases). Germline CDR1 MDHEN, CDR2 SYDVKM. The length of the CDR3 is 15 residues. V was trimmed by 6 bases and J by 1 base, leaving 13 bases between them. CDR3 region: CASSPGQHSYNEQFF. CDR3 bases: TGTGCCAGCAGCCCGGGACAACATTCCTACAATGAGCAGTTCTTC.

This clonotype has more than one count but fewer than ten. J is TRBJ2-3 and V is TRBV29-1, with D possibly TRBD1 on 6 matching bases. The CDR3 sequence is 16 residues long. Trimming shortened V by 5 bases and J by 2 bases, and 20 bases separated the two germline ends. Germline CDR1 is SQVTM and CDR2 is ANQGSEA. The CDR3 loop is CSVPPGPRDITDTQYF. The CDR3 coding sequence is TGCAGCGTTCCACCCGGACCAAGGGACATCACAGATACGCAGTATTTT.

This rearrangement joins TRBV2 to TRBJ2-5, with D possibly matching TRBD2 (7 bases). The CDR3 runs to 16 residues. In germline, CDR1 is SNHLY, CDR2 FYNNEI. V lost 8 bases, J lost 13 bases, and 32 bases lay in between. CDR3: CASGGGSKDRPQYRYF. As DNA, the CDR3 is TGTGCCAGCGGGGGGGGGAGTAAAGACAGGCCGCAATACCGGTACTTC.

This clonotype turned up a few times. This sequence joins TRBV4-1 and TRBJ2-3; 10 bases agree with TRBD2. The germline CDR1 and CDR2 sequences are MGHRA and YSYEKL. V shed 0 bases and J 8 bases; nucleotides not matched to a gene: 8. There are 16 residues in the CDR3. The DNA of the CDR3 is TGCGCCAGCAGCCAAGATCGGAGCGGGGGGGCGCGTACGCAGTATTTT. It codes for CASSQDRSGGARTQYF.

The gene calls are TRBV6-5 and TRBJ2-3, with 8 bases fitting TRBD1. Germline CDR1 reads MNHEY; CDR2 reads SVGAGI. The CDR3 contains 14 residues. V dropped 7 bases and J dropped 2; count of bases not matched to a gene: 5. The CDR3 DNA follows: TGTGCCAGCACCAAGGACAGGGTCACAGATACGCAGTATTTT. This translates into CASTKDRVTDTQYF.

In this sample, this clonotype turned up once. An end of the junction does not agree with germline; a read error may underlie this. This chain joins TRBV7-9 and TRBJ1-5; no firm D call. Germline loops: CDR1 SEHNR, CDR2 FQNEAQ (reference sequence). The CDR3 has 14 amino acids. This chain's CDR3 is CASSLVSAGQPQHF. CDR3 in DNA: TGTGCTAGCAGCTTAGTATCGGCCGGTCAGCCCCAGCATTTT.

The chain employs TRBV7-2 and TRBJ2-7, with no clear D. V was clipped by 8 bases and J by 9 bases, with 5 bases between them. Germline loops: CDR1 SGHTA, CDR2 FQGNSA. The CDR3 is made up of 8 amino acids. CDR3 sequence: CASFGQYF. CDR3 in DNA: TGTGCCAGCTTCGGGCAGTACTTC.

This sequence joins TRBV5-1 and TRBJ2-3, with 8 bases matching TRBD2. Trimming cost V 5 bases and J 3 bases; bases outside gene matches: 8. Germline loops: CDR1 SGHRS, CDR2 YFSETQ. The CDR3 length is 15 residues. In DNA form, the CDR3 reads TGCGCCAGCAGGCGGGGGGCCTCGTATACAGATACGCAGTATTTT. Its translation is CASRRGASYTDTQYF.

This clonotype was seen a few times. The V gene is TRBV7-9, the J gene TRBJ2-7; 9 bases map to TRBD1. Germline V gene sequence: CDR1 SEHNR, CDR2 FQNEAQ (reference sequence). The CDR3 extends over 19 amino acids. The trim removed 5 bases at V and 0 bases at J, leaving 17 bases unmatched. CDR3 nucleotides: TGTGCCAGCAGCCCTCGGCTTCACAGGGGGCAAGGATACTCCTACGAGCAGTACTTC. It translates to CASSPRLHRGQGYSYEQYF.